This T cell receptor beta chain was recorded in a study of blood T cell repertoires in COVID-19 (dated by TCRdb to 2020 to 2022). Context from the whole study: Samples from collaborators originated in the United States, Italy and Spain and spanned both the acute and convalescent phases of COVID-19. The material from the prospective study consisted of cDNA or gDNA derived from T cells, B-cell-depleted T cells, or PBMCs. The dataset comprised deeply sampled blood TCRbeta repertoires from subjects exposed to, actively infected with, or recovered from COVID-19. The repertoires were released in a freely available public database intended as a resource for research on the immune response to SARS-CoV-2. Samples came from the ongoing ImmuneRACE study (first 160 participants) plus 1,254 subjects from 6 global collaborators. Nearly every sample came with metadata listing a de-identified subject ID, COVID-19 status, age in years and sex. HLA class I and class II types, where available, came from metadata supplied by the sample provider rather than from assay-based typing. On the study overall, not on this receptor specifically: How much clinical and demographic metadata was included differed by source and by participant, and the metadata was provided uncurated.

A note on this clone: No cognate antigen has been identified for it. Nothing much larger sits one base from this clone, and base qualities are not available.

The immunoSEQ Assay, a bias-controlled multiplex PCR, was used to amplify TCRbeta CDR3 regions from genomic DNA. The original methods were these. Nucleated cell counts per sample were estimated from amplification of reference gene primers within the assay. Sequence reads were collapsed and filtered to measure the absolute abundance of every unique TCRbeta CDR3 rearrangement. For each sample, productive Simpson clonality was calculated as the square root of Simpson's diversity index across productive rearrangements. TCRdb carries this immuneACCESS record with in-frame sequences only. Its versions omit some clonotypes, under half of them owing to an unresolved V gene in the studies checked, with the rest unexplained. The DNA gave D and trimming, while V, J and clone size come from that table. Here the sample has some 200,000 clones; approximately 87% occur a single time. The ten largest clones add up to approximately 11% of the sample.

One collaborating source in Seattle enrolled patients during active infection and followed them longitudinally through the course of disease. Whole blood was collected in K2EDTA tubes by collaborating institutions according to the institutions' own protocols. For TCRbeta analysis, collaborators shipped samples as frozen whole blood, isolated PBMCs, or DNA extracted from either of those sample types. This TCR came from an older woman with COVID-19, enrolled during active disease. The sequenced sample was peripheral blood.

The nucleotides read TGTGCCTGGACCCCAGGGAGGGATGAAAAACTGTTTTTT. This encodes CAWTPGRDEKLFF. The receptor chain draws on TRBV30 and TRBJ1-4; a tentative D match to TRBD1 spans 5 bases. The trim is 4 bases for V and 6 bases for J, with a gap of 12 bases between the germline ends. Per the germline V gene (reference sequence), GTSNPN is the CDR1 and SVGIG is the CDR2. Reading from cysteine to phenylalanine, the CDR3 counts 13 amino acids. Of all the DNA, just the CDR3 is kept, 39 bases in frame from base 1.